This paragraph reports one TCR beta chain. Authors' processing steps: Estimated nucleated cell counts came from reference gene primer amplification. Generated by immunoSEQ multiplex PCR, the TCRdb table keeps only in-frame clones and is missing some. For V, J and clone size, that table is used; D and trimming come from the DNA. The repertoire holds about 210,000 clones, with roughly four fifths as singletons. The sample belongs to a study of blood T cell repertoires in COVID-19. Across the study: Material from acute and convalescent COVID-19 was sourced from the United States, Italy and Spain. Sample material is recorded as cDNA or gDNA derived from T cells, B-cell-depleted T cells, or PBMCs.

The ends lost 4 bases at V and 4 bases at J; junction bases unmatched: 18. The CDR3 is made up of 19 amino acids. Germline CDR1 GTSNPN, CDR2 SVGIG (reference sequence). This sequence was found in a woman aged 40-49 years with active or convalescent COVID-19. The sample comprised peripheral blood. This sequence joins TRBV30 and TRBJ2-1; 11 bases line up with TRBD2. The CDR3 protein is CAWNGIAGGPSGVYNEQFF. DNA of the CDR3: TGTGCCTGGAACGGAATAGCGGGAGGGCCCTCGGGTGTGTACAATGAGCAGTTCTTC.